These T cell receptor beta chains were read from a single sample in a study of regulatory T cells in long-lasting Graves disease. Each CDR3 protein is one row after TCRdb ran MiXCR on the multiplex PCR reads. The data contain about 530,000 distinct CDR3 sequences, about 16% of them singletons. This sample also belongs to another study, concerning T cells in Graves' hyperthyroidism and ophthalmopathy.

The material was peripheral blood mononuclear cells (PBMCs), obtained at new diagnosis, from a patient treated with antithyroid drugs. These receptors were obtained from a woman aged 35-65 years with Graves disease. The CDR3 runs from the conserved cysteine through the conserved F or W. The D gene is left open where the match is weak. Some rows have no size entry. The others give once, few or many, or a class for an expanded clone.

>15|TRBD1|TRBJ1-2|many|TRBV7-9
TGTGCCAGCAGCGGAGGGACAGGGGCACACTATGGCTACACCTTC
CASSGGTGAHYGYTF
>16|.|TRBJ1-6|.|TRBV14
TGTGCCAGCAGCCAAGAACCAAACAGGGTCCAATCACCCCTCCACTTT
CASSQEPNRVQSPLHF
>16|TRBD1|TRBJ1-3|few|TRBV12-3/TRBV12-4
TGTGCCAGCAGTTTTTTTGGAGGGGGCGATGGAAACACCATATATTTT
CASSFFGGGDGNTIYF
>17|TRBD1|TRBJ1-3|many|TRBV5-1
TGCGCCAGCAGCTTGGGACAGGGAATCACGCACGGAAACACCATATATTTT
CASSLGQGITHGNTIYF
>16|.|TRBJ1-5|.|TRBV4-1
TGCGCCAGCAGCCCAAGAAAAGGGTCTAGCAATCAGCCCCAGCATTTT
CASSPRKGSSNQPQHF
>15|TRBD2|TRBJ2-5|many|TRBV3-1
TGTGCCAGCAGCCAAGATTCGGGGGGGGCCCACACCCAGTACTTC
CASSQDSGGAHTQYF
>15|.|TRBJ2-6|many|TRBV11-2
TGTGCCAGCAGCTTCGCGGGGCCTGGGGCCAACGTCCTGACTTTC
CASSFAGPGANVLTF
>15|TRBD1|TRBJ1-4|many|TRBV11-2
TGTGCCAGCAGGCCTCAGGGGGCTTTTGGTGAAAAACTGTTTTTT
CASRPQGAFGEKLFF
>15|TRBD2|TRBJ2-1|many|TRBV5-1
TGTGCCAGCAGCTTGGCCAGCGGGGGAGTCAATGAGCAGTTCTTC
CASSLASGGVNEQFF
>14|.|TRBJ2-7|few|TRBV5-1
TGCGCCAGCAAGCGGACAAACGGGGCCTACGAGCAGTACTTC
CASKRTNGAYEQYF
>13|.|TRBJ1-5|many|TRBV5-1
TGTGCCAGCAGCTCCGGGGGGTATCAGCCCCAGCATTTT
CASSSGGYQPQHF
>12|.|TRBJ2-7|few|TRBV6-5
TGTGCCAGCAGTTACCTGGGGGGCGAGCAGTACTTC
CASSYLGGEQYF
>12|.|TRBJ1-2|.|TRBV12-3/TRBV12-4
TGTGCCGGTGCACAGGGCTCCTATGGCTACACCTTC
CAGAQGSYGYTF
>14|TRBD1|TRBJ1-1|many|TRBV5-5
TGTGCCAGCAGATCCGGACAGGGACATACTGAAGCTTTCTTT
CASRSGQGHTEAFF
>15|.|TRBJ1-5|.|TRBV20-1
TGCAGTGCTAGGCTTACAGGGAATAGCAATCAGCCCCAGCATTTT
CSARLTGNSNQPQHF
>14|.|TRBJ2-3|many|TRBV2
TGTGCCAGCAGTGCCCAGGGGAGCACAGATACGCAGTATTTT
CASSAQGSTDTQYF
>15|.|TRBJ2-7|.|TRBV28
TGTGCCAGCAGCCACCCCGGGAGATACCTCTACGAGCAGTACTTC
CASSHPGRYLYEQYF
>16|.|TRBJ1-5|few|TRBV15
TGTGCCACCAGCAGAGAACAGCAGGCAGGCAATCAGCCCCAGCATTTT
CATSREQQAGNQPQHF
>14|.|TRBJ2-1|many|TRBV9
TGTGCCAGCAGCGTAGACCTGGGGGCGCGGGAGCAGTTCTTC
CASSVDLGAREQFF
>15|TRBD2|TRBJ2-3|.|TRBV12-3/TRBV12-4
TGTGCCAGCAGTTCTGGCGGGGGGGTTTTAGATACGCAGTATTTT
CASSSGGGVLDTQYF
>14|TRBD2|TRBJ2-1|few|TRBV5-6
TGTGCCAGCAGCCCCAGCGGGACTATGTATGAGCAGTTCTTC
CASSPSGTMYEQFF
>15|.|TRBJ2-5|.|TRBV5-1
TGCGCCAGCAGCCGAGCAGGGGGGGACACGGAGACCCAGTACTTC
CASSRAGGDTETQYF
>16|.|TRBJ2-1|few|TRBV12-3/TRBV12-4
TGTGCCAGCAGCACACAGGGTTCGTATATCACCAATGAGCAGTTCTTC
CASSTQGSYITNEQFF
>14|TRBD1|TRBJ2-7|many|TRBV6-1
TGTGCCACTAGGGACAGGGCGTTTTCCTACGAGCAGTACTTC
CATRDRAFSYEQYF
>13|TRBD2|TRBJ2-3|.|TRBV19
TGTGCCAGTAGTATAGGACCAGCGGGGGGGCAGTATTTT
CASSIGPAGGQYF
>15|.|TRBJ2-1|.|TRBV18
TGTGCCAGCTCACCTAGACTTCCGCCATACAATGAGCAGTTCTTC
CASSPRLPPYNEQFF
>16|TRBD1|TRBJ2-2|few|TRBV5-1
TGCGCCAGCAGCTTGTCAGGGGGCGTGAACACCGGGGAGCTGTTTTTT
CASSLSGGVNTGELFF
>13|.|TRBJ1-1|.|TRBV2
TGTGCCAGCGTTCGGGAGGGAAACACTGAAGCTTTCTTT
CASVREGNTEAFF
>13|.|TRBJ2-7|many|TRBV7-3
TGTGCCAGCAGCTTTTTCAGTTATGGAGAGCAGTACTTC
CASSFFSYGEQYF